The 19 T cell receptor beta chains presented below share a single source sample, sequenced in a study of T cell repertoires in cytomegalovirus infection. TCRdb recomputed calls from the reads with MiXCR, one row per CDR3 protein. The sample holds more than 500,000 distinct CDR3 sequences; 16% are singletons and the top ten take 20% to 30%. The sample was CD8+ T cells from PBMCs. All receptors come from a human donor in good health (CMV status not recorded). Some clones in this sample may be carry-over from other donors' samples.

The J gene is TRBJ2-5, the V gene TRBV5-1; perhaps TRBD2 as D (5 bases). The V gene lost 2 bases and the J gene lost 5 bases, with 16 bases spanning the gap. CDR1 and CDR2 (germline): SGHRS, YFSETQ. CDR3 length equals 15 residues. In DNA form, the CDR3 reads TGCGCCAGCAGCTTCTCACTAGGAGTGGATGAGACCCAGTACTTC. Amino acids: CASSFSLGVDETQYF.

The sample holds many counts of this clonotype. The chain links TRBV7-9 to TRBJ2-1; TRBD2 matches at 9 bases. The germline V gene encodes CDR1 SEHNR and CDR2 FQNEAQ (reference sequence). The CDR3 loop spans 15 amino acids. V shed 4 bases and J 4 bases; nucleotides not matched to a gene: 5. The CDR3 reads CASSSSGIGYNEQFF. The CDR3 DNA sequence: TGTGCCAGCAGCTCTAGCGGGATAGGTTACAATGAGCAGTTCTTC.

This clonotype was seen a handful of times. This rearrangement joins TRBV19 to TRBJ1-6; TRBD1 agrees at 9 bases. Germline V CDR1 and CDR2: LNHDA, SQIVND (reference sequence). The ends lost 9 bases at V and 10 bases at J; junction bases unmatched: 13. CDR3 size: 15 residues. CDR3 in amino acids: CARRGTGKTRSPLHF. The CDR3 coding sequence is TGTGCCAGACGGGGGACAGGGAAAACTAGGTCACCCCTCCACTTT.

This clonotype was picked up a small number of times. The genes are TRBV28 and TRBJ2-7; D remains ambiguous. The V end lost 5 bases, the J end lost 5 bases, and 7 bases lay between the germline ends. The CDR3 totals 11 residues. CDR1 MDHEN and CDR2 SYDVKM come from the germline V gene. The CDR3 nucleotides are TGTGCCAGCAGTGCCCCCGACGAGCAGTACTTC. Protein sequence: CASSAPDEQYF.

A word on this clonotype: A read error may be the cause here, since a much bigger clone is one base away. The CDR3 bases are TGTGCCAGCACCCTTCGGACGGCGCCCTACGAGCAGTACTTC. Translation gives CASTLRTAPYEQYF. The V call is TRBV12-3 or TRBV12-4, the J call TRBJ2-7; D uncertain. The CDR3 is 14 amino acids. V shed 7 bases and J shed 2 bases, with 15 bases lying between them.

The chain employs TRBV12-5 and TRBJ1-5; 7 bases match TRBD1. The CDR3 extends over 15 amino acids. Losses at the gene ends were 3 bases for V and 4 bases for J; bases not matched to a gene: 6. Per the germline V gene, CDR1 is LGHNT and CDR2 is FRNRAP. CDR3 bases: TGTGCTAGTGGTTTTGTGATACAGGGGAATCAGCCCCAGCATTTT. Its protein is CASGFVIQGNQPQHF.

This clonotype was seen a few times. J is TRBJ2-7 and V is TRBV19; 9 bases match TRBD1. With V trimmed by 10 bases and J by 6 bases, 7 bases remained unmatched. The CDR3 contains 12 residues. The germline gives CDR1 LNHDA, CDR2 SQIVND (reference sequence). The CDR3 reads CAIGDRVAEQYF. The CDR3, as DNA: TGTGCCATAGGGGACAGGGTCGCCGAGCAGTACTTC.

This clonotype was recorded a few times. This rearrangement joins TRBV5-1 to TRBJ2-2, with 8 nucleotides matching TRBD1. CDR3 length: 15 residues. Germline V gives CDR1 SGHRS, CDR2 YFSETQ. V shed 5 bases, J shed 3 bases, and the junction held 6 bases outside the gene matches. For the CDR3, the DNA is TGCGCCAGCAGACCCGACAGGGGACACACCGGGGAGCTGTTTTTT. Encoded protein: CASRPDRGHTGELFF.

The table lists this clonotype with many counts. J is TRBJ2-5 and V is TRBV6-1, with D possibly being TRBD2 (7 bases). Germline CDR1 and CDR2: MNHNS and SASEGT. V shed 2 bases and J shed 4 bases, with 17 bases lying between them. This CDR3 has 16 residues. CDR3 DNA sequence: TGTGCCAGCAGTGAAATCGTGGGGGCTAGCGGAGAGACCCAGTACTTC. It codes for CASSEIVGASGETQYF.

This rearrangement joins TRBV27 to TRBJ1-2; the D gene is possibly TRBD1 (5 bases). V was cut by 3 bases and J by 1 base, with 9 bases left in between. Germline lookup yields CDR1 MNHEY and CDR2 SMNVEV (reference sequence). CDR3 size: 14 residues. The CDR3 protein is CASSFRDGNYGYTF. CDR3 coding DNA: TGTGCCAGCAGTTTCCGGGACGGTAACTATGGCTACACCTTC.

This clonotype appeared a few times. The rearrangement joins TRBV7-9 to TRBJ1-3; possibly TRBD1 for D (5 bases). V lost 5 bases, J lost 0 bases, and 17 bases lay in between. Germline lookup yields CDR1 SEHNR and CDR2 FQNEAQ (reference sequence). CDR3 length: 17 residues. CDR3 coding DNA: TGTGCCAGCAGCCGAGGCCCTGACAGACGCTCTGGAAACACCATATATTTT. It codes for CASSRGPDRRSGNTIYF.

Turning to this clonotype: Relative to the germline gene, one junction end is altered; a read error may explain this. The chain couples TRBV28 to TRBJ2-3; a possible D gene is TRBD1 (7 bases). Germline V lookup: CDR1 MDHEN, CDR2 SYDVKM. The CDR3 is 14 residues long. CDR3 bases: TGTGCAAGCAGACCGGGAGAGGGGGCAGATACGACGTATTTT. It encodes CASRPGEGADTTYF.

This clonotype has a count of ten or more. The chain uses TRBV19 and TRBJ1-5, with TRBD1 matching 9 bases. Germline CDR1 LNHDA, CDR2 SQIVND (reference sequence). The CDR3 spans 14 residues. The V and J ends lost 3 bases and 5 bases, in that order; junction bases with no gene match: 2. In DNA form, the CDR3 reads TGTGCCAGTAGTATTGGGACAGGGTATCAGCCCCAGCATTTT. Translation: CASSIGTGYQPQHF. Using reference TRBV19 and TRBJ1-5 for the parts outside the CDR3, the full variable domain is DGGITQSPKYLFRKEGQNVTLSCEQNLNHDAMYWYRQDPGQGLRLIYYSQIVNDFQKGDIAEGYSVSREKKESFPLTVTSAQKNPTAFYLCASSIGTGYQPQHFGDGTRLSIL.

This clonotype was detected many times. The chain employs TRBV7-8 and TRBJ1-2, with D uncertain. Germline V gives CDR1 SGHVS, CDR2 FQNEAQ. The germline V and J ends were trimmed by 1 base and 2 bases, with 8 bases remaining between them. This CDR3 comprises 14 residues. The CDR3 protein is CASSLDAANYGYTF. The CDR3 coding sequence is TGTGCCAGCAGCTTAGACGCGGCCAACTATGGCTACACCTTC.

The chain carries TRBV15 and TRBJ1-2, with 9 bases that match TRBD1. The germline CDR1 and CDR2 sequences are LNHNV and YYDKDF (reference sequence). CDR3 size: 17 residues. V trimming: 4 bases; J trimming: 0 bases; junction bases outside the gene matches: 9. The CDR3 loop reads CATSTGQGIEANYGYTF. CDR3 in DNA: TGTGCCACCAGCACAGGACAGGGGATAGAAGCTAACTATGGCTACACCTTC.

The rearrangement links TRBV11-2 to TRBJ1-5, with a tentative D call TRBD1 (5 bases). The CDR3 runs to 12 residues. V was trimmed by 0 bases and J by 9 bases, leaving 6 bases between them. Germline values: CDR1 SGHAT, CDR2 FQNNGV. The CDR3, as DNA: TGTGCCAGCAGCTTAGATAGGGGGCCCCAGCATTTT. Amino acid sequence: CASSLDRGPQHF.

This sequence joins TRBV19 and TRBJ2-5; 8 bases match TRBD1. Trimming cost V 1 base and J 0 bases; bases outside gene matches: 1. The CDR3 covers 15 residues. Germline loops: CDR1 LNHDA, CDR2 SQIVND (reference sequence). CDR3 sequence: CASSIGTGYQETQYF. The CDR3 DNA follows: TGTGCCAGTAGTATAGGGACAGGGTACCAAGAGACCCAGTACTTC.

This clonotype was recorded many times. The chain couples TRBV6-1 to TRBJ1-5, with D hard to call. This CDR3 contains 16 residues. CDR1 and CDR2 from the germline V gene are MNHNS and SASEGT. V dropped 7 bases and J dropped 0 bases, with 16 bases sitting between them. The CDR3 region is CASNELYRASNQPQHF. Here the CDR3 DNA reads TGTGCCAGCAATGAGTTATATAGGGCTAGCAATCAGCCCCAGCATTTT.

This clonotype turned up a few times. The rearrangement joins TRBV6-5 to TRBJ1-1; 7 bases fit TRBD1. This CDR3 spans 17 amino acids. V gave up 2 bases and J gave up 0 bases; unmatched junction bases: 9. Looked up from germline, CDR1 is MNHEY and CDR2 is SVGAGI. The CDR3 DNA reads TGTGCCAGCAGTTACCGAAGGGGGCATTTTATGAACACTGAAGCTTTCTTT. Its protein product is CASSYRRGHFMNTEAFF.